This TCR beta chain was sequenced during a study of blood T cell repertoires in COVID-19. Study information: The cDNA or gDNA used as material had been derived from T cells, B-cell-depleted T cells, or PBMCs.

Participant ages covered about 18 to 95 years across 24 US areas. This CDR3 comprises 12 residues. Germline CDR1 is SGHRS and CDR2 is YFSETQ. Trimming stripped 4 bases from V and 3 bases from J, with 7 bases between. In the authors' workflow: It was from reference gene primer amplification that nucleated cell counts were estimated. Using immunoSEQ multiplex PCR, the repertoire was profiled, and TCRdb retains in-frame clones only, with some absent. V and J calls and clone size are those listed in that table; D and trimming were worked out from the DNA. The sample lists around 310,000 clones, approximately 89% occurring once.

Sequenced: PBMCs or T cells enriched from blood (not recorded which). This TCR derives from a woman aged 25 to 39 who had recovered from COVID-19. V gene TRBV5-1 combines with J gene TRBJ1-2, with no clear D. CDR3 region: CASSPADYGYTF. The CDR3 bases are TGCGCCAGCAGCCCCGCAGACTATGGCTACACCTTC.